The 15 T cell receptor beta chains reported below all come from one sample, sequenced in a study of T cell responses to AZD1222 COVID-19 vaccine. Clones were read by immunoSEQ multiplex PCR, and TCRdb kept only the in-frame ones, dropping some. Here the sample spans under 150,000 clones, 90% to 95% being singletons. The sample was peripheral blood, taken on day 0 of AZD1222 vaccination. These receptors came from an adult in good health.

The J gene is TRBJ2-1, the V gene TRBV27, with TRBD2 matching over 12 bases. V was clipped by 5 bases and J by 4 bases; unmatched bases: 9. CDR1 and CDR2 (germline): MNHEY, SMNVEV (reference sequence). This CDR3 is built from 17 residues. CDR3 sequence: CASSSPGLAGPYNEQFF. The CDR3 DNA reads TGTGCCAGCAGTAGCCCCGGACTAGCGGGACCTTACAATGAGCAGTTCTTC.

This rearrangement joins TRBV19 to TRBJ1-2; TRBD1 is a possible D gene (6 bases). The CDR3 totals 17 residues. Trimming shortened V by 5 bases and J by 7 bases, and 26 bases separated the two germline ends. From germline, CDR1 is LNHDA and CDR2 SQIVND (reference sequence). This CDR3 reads CASSPQDSTRLTGGYTF. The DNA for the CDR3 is TGTGCCAGTAGTCCCCAGGACAGCACTAGGTTAACTGGTGGCTACACCTTC.

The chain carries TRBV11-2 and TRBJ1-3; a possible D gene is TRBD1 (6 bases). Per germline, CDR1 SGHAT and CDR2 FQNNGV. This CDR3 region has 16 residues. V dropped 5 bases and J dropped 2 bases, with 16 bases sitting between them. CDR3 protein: CASSALGGPPGNTIYF. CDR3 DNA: TGTGCCAGCAGCGCCCTAGGGGGACCGCCTGGAAACACCATATATTTT.

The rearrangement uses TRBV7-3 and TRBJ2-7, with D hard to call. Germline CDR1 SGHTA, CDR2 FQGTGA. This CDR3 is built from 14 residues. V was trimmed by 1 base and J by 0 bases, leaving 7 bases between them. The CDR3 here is CASSLMGGSYEQYF. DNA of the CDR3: TGTGCCAGCAGCTTAATGGGCGGCTCCTACGAGCAGTACTTC.

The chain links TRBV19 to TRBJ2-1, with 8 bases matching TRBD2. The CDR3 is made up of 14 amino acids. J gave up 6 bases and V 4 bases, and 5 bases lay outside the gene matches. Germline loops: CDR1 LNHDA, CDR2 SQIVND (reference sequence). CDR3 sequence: CASSTPGLGNEQFF. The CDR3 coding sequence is TGTGCCAGTAGTACCCCGGGACTAGGCAATGAGCAGTTCTTC.

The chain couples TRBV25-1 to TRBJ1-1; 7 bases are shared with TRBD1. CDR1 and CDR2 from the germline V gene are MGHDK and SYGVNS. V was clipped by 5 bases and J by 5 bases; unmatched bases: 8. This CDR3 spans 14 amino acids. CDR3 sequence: CASSRGQERTEAFF. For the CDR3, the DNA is TGTGCCAGCAGTAGGGGGCAGGAGAGGACTGAAGCTTTCTTT.

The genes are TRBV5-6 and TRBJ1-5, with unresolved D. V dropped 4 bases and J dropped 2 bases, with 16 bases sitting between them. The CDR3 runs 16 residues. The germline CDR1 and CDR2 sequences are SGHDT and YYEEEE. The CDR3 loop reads CASSQNQDWGNQPQHF. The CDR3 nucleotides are TGTGCCAGCAGCCAAAATCAAGATTGGGGCAATCAGCCCCAGCATTTT.

CDR3 residues: CASSPQGASSGYTF. CDR3 sequence (DNA): TGTGCCAGCAGCCCTCAGGGTGCGTCCAGCGGCTACACCTTC. The chain recombines TRBV11-2 with TRBJ1-2; perhaps TRBD1 as D (5 bases). The V end was cut by 5 bases, the J end by 8 bases, with 18 bases between. The CDR3 totals 14 residues. The germline gives CDR1 SGHAT, CDR2 FQNNGV.

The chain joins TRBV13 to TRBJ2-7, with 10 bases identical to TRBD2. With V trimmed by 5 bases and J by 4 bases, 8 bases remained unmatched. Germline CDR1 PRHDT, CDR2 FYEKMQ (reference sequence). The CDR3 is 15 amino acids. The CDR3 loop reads CASSTQREGLYEQYF. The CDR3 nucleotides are TGTGCCAGCAGCACTCAGCGGGAGGGCCTGTACGAGCAGTACTTC.

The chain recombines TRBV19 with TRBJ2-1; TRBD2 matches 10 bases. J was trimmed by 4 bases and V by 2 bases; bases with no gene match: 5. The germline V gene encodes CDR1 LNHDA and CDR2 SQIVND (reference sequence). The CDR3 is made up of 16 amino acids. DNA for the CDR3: TGTGCCAGTAGTATACTAGCGGGAGTGGGGTACAATGAGCAGTTCTTC. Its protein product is CASSILAGVGYNEQFF.

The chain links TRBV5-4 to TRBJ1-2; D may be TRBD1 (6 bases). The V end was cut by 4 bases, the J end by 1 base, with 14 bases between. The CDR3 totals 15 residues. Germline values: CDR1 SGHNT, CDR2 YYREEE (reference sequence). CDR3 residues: CASSRVGGGNYGYTF. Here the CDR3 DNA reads TGTGCCAGCAGCCGGGTGGGGGGCGGTAACTATGGCTACACCTTC.

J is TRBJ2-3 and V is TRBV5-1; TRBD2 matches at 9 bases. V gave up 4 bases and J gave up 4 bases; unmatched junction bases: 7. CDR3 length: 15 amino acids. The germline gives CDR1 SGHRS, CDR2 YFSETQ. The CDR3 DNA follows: TGCGCCAGCAGCCAAATAGCGGGAGTCGCAGATACGCAGTATTTT. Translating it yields CASSQIAGVADTQYF.

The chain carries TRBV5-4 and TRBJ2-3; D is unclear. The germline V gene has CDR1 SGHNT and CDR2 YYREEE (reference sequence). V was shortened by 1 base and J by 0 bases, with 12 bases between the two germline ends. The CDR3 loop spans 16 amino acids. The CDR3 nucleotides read TGTGCCAGCAGCTTGTCAGGAGTAGGGAGCACAGATACGCAGTATTTT. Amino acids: CASSLSGVGSTDTQYF.

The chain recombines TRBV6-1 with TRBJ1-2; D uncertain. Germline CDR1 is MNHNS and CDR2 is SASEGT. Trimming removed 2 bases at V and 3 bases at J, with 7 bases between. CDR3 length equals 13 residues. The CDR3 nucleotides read TGTGCCAGCAGTGAACGTAGGGACTATGGCTACACCTTC. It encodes CASSERRDYGYTF.

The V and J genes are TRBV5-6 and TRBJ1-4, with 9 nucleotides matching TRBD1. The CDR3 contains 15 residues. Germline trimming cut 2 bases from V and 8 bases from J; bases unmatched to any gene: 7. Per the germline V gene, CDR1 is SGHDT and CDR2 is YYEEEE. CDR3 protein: CASSFVGQGGEKLFF. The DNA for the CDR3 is TGTGCCAGCAGCTTTGTGGGACAGGGAGGAGAAAAACTGTTTTTT.